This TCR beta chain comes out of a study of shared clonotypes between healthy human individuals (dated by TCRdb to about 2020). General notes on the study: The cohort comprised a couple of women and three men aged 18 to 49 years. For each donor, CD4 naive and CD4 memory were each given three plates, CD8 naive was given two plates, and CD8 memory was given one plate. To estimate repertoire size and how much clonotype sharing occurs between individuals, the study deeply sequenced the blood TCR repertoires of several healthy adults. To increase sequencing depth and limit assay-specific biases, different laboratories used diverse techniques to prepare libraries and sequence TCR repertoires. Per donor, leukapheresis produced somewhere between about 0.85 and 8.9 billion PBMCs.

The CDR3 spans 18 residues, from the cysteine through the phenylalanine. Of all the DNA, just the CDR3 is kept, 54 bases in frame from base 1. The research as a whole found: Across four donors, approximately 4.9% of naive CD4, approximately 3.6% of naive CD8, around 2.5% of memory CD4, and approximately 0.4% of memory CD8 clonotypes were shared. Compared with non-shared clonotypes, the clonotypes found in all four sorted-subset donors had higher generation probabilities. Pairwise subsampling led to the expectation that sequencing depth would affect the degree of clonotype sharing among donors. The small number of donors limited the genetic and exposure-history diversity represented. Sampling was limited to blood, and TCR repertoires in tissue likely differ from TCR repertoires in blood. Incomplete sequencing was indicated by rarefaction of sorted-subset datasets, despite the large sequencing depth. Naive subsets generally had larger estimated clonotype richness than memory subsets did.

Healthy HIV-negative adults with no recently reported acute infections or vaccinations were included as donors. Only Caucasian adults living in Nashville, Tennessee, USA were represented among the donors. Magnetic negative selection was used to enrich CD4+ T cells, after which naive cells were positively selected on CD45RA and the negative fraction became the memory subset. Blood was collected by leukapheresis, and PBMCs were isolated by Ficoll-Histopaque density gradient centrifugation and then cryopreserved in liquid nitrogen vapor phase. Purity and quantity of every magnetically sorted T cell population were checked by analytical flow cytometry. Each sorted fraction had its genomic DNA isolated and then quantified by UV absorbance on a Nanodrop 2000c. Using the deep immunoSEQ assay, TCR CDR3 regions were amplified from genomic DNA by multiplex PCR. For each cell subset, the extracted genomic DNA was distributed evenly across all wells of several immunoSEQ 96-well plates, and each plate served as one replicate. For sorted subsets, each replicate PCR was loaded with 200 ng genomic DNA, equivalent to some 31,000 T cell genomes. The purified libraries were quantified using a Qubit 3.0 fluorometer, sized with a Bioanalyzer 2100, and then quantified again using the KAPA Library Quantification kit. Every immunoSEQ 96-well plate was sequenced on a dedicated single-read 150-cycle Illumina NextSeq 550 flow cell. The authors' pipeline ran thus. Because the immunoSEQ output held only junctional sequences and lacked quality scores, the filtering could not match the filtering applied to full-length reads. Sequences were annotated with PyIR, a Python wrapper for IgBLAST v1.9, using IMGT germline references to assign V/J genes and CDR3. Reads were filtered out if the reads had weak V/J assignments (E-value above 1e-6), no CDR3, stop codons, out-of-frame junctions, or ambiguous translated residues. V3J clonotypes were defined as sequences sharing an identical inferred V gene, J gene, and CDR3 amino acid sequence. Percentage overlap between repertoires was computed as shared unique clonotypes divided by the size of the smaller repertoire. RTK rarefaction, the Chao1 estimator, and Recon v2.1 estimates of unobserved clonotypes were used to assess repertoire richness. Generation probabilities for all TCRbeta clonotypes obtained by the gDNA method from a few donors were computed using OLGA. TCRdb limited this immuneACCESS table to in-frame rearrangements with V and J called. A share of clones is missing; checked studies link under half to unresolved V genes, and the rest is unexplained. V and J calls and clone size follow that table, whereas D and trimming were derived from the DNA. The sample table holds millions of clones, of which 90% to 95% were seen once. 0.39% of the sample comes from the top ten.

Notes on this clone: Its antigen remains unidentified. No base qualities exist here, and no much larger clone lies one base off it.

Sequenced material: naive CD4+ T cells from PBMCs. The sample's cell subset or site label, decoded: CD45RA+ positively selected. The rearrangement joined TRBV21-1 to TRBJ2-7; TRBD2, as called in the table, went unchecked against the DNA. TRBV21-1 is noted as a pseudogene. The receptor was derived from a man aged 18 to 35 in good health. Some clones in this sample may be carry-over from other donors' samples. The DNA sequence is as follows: TGTGCCAGCAGCAAGCCGGTAGTAGTCCAGCGGGAATTGGGAGAGCAGTACTTC. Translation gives CASSKPVVVQRELGEQYF.